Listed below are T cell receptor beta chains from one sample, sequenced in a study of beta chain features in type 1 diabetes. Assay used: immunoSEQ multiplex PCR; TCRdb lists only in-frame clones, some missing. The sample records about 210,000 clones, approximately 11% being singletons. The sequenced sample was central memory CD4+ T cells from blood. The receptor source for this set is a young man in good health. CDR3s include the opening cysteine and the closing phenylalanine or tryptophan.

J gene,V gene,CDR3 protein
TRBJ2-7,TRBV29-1,CSVSSGIPSYEQYF
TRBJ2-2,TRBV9,CASSVADRVTGELFF
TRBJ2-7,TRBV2,CASSIQLAQASSEQYF
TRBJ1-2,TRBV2,CASAFSDFYGYTF
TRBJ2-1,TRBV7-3,CASSPGWIYNEQFF
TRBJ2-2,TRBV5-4,CASSLDTSASGELFF
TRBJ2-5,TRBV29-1,CSVVWRETQYF
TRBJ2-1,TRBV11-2,CASSRGLAYNEQFF
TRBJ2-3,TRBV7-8,CASSLNGPPARSDTQYF
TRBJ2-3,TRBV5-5,CASSFGWSTDTQYF
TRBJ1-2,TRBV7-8,CASAQRQGGYTF
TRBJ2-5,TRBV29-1,CSVDPLPGETQYF
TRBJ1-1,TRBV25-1,CASRGQNTEAFF
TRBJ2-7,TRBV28,CASTGRGTGLGEQYF
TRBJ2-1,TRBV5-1,CASSLDGGAAYNEQFF
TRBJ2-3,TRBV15,CATSREMTDTQYF
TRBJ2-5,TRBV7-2,CASTSYRFGVRETQYF
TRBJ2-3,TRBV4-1,CASSQVAGGHSTDTQYF
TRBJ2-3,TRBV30,CAWSSWDTQYF
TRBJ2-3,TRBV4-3,CASSRTRGPDTQYF
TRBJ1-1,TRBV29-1,CSVGRGQTNTEAFF
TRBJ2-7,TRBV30,CAWKRGGYYEQYF
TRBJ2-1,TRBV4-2,CASSLPRTAYNEQFF
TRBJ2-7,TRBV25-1,CASSTHFAATSDYEQYF
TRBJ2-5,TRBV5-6,CASSKGTEETQYF